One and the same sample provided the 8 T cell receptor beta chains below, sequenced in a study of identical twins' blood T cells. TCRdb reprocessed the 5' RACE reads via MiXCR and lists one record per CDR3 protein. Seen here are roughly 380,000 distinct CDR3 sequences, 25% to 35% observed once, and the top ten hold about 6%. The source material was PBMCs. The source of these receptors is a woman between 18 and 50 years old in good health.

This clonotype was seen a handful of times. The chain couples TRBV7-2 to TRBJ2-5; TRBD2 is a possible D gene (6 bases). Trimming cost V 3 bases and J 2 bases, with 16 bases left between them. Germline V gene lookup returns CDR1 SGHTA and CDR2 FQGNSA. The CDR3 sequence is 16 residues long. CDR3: CASSFPLISGQETQYF. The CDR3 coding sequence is TGTGCCAGCAGCTTCCCCCTCATTAGCGGACAAGAGACCCAGTACTTC.

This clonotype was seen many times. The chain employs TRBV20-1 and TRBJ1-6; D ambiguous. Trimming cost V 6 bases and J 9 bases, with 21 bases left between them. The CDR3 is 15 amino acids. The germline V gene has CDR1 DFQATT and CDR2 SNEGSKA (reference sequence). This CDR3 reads CSAPSSFEAVSPLHF. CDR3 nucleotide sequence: TGCAGTGCGCCCTCGAGCTTCGAGGCCGTTTCACCCCTCCACTTT.

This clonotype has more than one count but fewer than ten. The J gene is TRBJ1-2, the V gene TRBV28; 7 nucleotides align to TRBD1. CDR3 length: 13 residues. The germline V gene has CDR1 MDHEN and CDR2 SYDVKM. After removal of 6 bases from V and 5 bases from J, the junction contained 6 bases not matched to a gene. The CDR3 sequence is CASRQGQTYGYTF. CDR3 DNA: TGTGCCAGCAGACAGGGACAGACTTATGGCTACACCTTC.

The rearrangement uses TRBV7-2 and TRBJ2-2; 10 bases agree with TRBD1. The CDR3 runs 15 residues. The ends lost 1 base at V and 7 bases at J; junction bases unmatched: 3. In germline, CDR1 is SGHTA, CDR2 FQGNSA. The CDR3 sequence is CASSLVTGGFGELFF. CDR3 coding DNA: TGTGCCAGCAGCTTAGTGACAGGGGGCTTCGGGGAGCTGTTTTTT.

CDR3 amino acids: CASSQGLTRDLSYEQYF. CDR3 in DNA: TGTGCCAGCAGCCAAGGGCTCACGCGGGACCTCTCCTACGAGCAGTACTTC. The J gene is TRBJ2-7, the V gene TRBV14; a possible D gene is TRBD2 (6 bases). Germline-derived CDR1 and CDR2 are SGHDN and FVKESK. The CDR3 length is 17 residues. The V end lost 1 base, the J end lost 0 bases, and 16 bases lay between the germline ends.

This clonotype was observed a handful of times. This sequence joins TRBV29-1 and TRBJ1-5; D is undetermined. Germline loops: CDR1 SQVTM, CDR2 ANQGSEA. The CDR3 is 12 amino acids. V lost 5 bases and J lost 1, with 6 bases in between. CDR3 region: CSVWESNQPQHF. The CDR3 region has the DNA TGCAGCGTTTGGGAGAGCAATCAGCCCCAGCATTTT.

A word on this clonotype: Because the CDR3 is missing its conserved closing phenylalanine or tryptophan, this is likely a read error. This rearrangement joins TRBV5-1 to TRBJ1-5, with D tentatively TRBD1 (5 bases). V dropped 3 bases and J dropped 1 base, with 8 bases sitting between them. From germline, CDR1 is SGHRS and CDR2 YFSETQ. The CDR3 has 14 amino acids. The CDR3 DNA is TGCGCCAGCAGCTCCGGGGGAAGCAATCAGCCCCAGCATTGT. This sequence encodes CASSSGGSNQPQHC.

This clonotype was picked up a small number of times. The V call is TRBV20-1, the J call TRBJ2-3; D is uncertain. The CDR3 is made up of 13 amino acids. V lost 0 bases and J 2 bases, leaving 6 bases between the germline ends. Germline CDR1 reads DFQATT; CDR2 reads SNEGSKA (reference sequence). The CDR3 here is CSAREYATDTQYF. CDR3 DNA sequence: TGCAGTGCTAGAGAATACGCCACAGATACGCAGTATTTT.